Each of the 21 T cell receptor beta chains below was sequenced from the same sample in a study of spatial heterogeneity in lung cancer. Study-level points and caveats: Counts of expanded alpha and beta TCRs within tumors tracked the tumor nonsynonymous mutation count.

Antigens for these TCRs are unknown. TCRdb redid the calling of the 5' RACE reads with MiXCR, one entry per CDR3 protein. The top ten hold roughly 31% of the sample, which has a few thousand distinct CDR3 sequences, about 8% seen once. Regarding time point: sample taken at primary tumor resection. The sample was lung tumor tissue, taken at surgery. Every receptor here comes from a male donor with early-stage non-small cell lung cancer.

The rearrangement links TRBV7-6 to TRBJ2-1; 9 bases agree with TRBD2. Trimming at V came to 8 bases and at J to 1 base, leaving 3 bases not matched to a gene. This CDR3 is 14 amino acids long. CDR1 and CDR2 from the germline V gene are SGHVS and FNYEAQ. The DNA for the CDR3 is TGTGCCAGCGGAGCGGGGGGATCCTACAATGAGCAGTTCTTC. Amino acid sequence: CASGAGGSYNEQFF.

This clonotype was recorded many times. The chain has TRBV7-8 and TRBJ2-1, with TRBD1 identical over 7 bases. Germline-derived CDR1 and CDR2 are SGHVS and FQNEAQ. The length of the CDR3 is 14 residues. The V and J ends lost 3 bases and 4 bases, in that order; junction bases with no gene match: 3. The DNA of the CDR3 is TGTGCCAGCAGCTTTCAGGGGGAGTACAATGAGCAGTTCTTC. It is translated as CASSFQGEYNEQFF. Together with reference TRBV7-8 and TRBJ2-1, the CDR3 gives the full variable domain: GAGVSQSPRYKVAKRGQDVALRCDPISGHVSLFWYQQALGQGPEFLTYFQNEAQLDKSGLPSDRFFAERPEGSVSTLKIQRTQQEDSAVYLCASSFQGEYNEQFFGPGTRLTVL.

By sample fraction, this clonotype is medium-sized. The CDR3 DNA is TGTGCCAGCAGTTATTCCGGGACGAACACTGAAGCTTTCTTT. It translates to CASSYSGTNTEAFF. This chain links TRBV6-5 with TRBJ1-1; D is perhaps TRBD1 (5 bases). Germline V gene lookup returns CDR1 MNHEY and CDR2 SVGAGI. V was cut by 3 bases and J by 1 base, with 9 bases left in between. This CDR3 spans 14 amino acids.

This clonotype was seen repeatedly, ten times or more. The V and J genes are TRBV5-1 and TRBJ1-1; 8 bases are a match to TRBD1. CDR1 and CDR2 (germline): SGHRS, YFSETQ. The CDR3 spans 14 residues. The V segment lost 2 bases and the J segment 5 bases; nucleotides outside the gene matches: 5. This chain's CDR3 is CASSLGQGVTEAFF. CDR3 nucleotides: TGCGCCAGCAGCTTAGGACAGGGAGTGACTGAAGCTTTCTTT.

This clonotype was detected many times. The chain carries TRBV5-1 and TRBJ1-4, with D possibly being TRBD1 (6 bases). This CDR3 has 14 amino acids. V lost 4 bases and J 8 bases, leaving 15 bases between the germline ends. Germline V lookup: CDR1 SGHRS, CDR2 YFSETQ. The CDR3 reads CASSPQGTGEKLFF. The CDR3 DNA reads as TGCGCCAGCAGCCCACAGGGAACGGGGGAAAAACTGTTTTTT. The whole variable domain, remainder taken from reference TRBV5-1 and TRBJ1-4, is KAGVTQTPRYLIKTRGQQVTLSCSPISGHRSVSWYQQTPGQGLQFLFEYFSETQRNKGNFPGRFSGRQFSNSRSEMNVSTLELGDSALYLCASSPQGTGEKLFFGSGTQLSVL.

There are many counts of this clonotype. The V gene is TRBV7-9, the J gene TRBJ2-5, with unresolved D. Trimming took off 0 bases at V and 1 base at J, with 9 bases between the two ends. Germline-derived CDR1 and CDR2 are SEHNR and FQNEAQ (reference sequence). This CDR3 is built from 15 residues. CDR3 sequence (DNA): TGTGCCAGCAGCTTAGCCGTCGCTCCCCAAGAGACCCAGTACTTC. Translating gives CASSLAVAPQETQYF.

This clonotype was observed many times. Written as DNA, the CDR3 is TGTGCCAGCAGCTTAGCGGAGGGAATGGGAAACACTGAAGCTTTCTTT. Amino acid sequence: CASSLAEGMGNTEAFF. The V and J genes are TRBV7-8 and TRBJ1-1; D uncertain. This CDR3 has 16 residues. Trimming removed 0 bases at V and 2 bases at J, with 13 bases between. CDR1 SGHVS and CDR2 FQNEAQ come from the germline V gene. The variable domain in full, with the rest retrieved from reference TRBV7-8 and TRBJ1-1, is GAGVSQSPRYKVAKRGQDVALRCDPISGHVSLFWYQQALGQGPEFLTYFQNEAQLDKSGLPSDRFFAERPEGSVSTLKIQRTQQEDSAVYLCASSLAEGMGNTEAFFGQGTRLTVV.

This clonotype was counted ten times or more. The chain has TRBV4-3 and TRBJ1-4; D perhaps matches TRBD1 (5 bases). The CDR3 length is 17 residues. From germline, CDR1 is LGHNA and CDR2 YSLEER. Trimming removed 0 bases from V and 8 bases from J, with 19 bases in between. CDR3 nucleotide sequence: TGCGCCAGCAGCCAAGATCCGGGTGGGGGGTTTGACGAAAAACTGTTTTTT. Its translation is CASSQDPGGGFDEKLFF.

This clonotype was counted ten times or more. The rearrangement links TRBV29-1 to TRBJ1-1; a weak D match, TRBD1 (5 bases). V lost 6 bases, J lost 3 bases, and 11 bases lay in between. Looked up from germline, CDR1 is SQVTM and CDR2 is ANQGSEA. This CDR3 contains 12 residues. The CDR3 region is CSVTDSDTEAFF. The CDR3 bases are TGCAGCGTAACCGACAGCGACACTGAAGCTTTCTTT.

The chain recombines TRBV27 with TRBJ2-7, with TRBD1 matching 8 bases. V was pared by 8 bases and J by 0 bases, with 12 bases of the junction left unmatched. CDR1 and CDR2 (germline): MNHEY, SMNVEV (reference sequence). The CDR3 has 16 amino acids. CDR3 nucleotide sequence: TGTGCCAGCGCAATCGGACAGGGAAAAAGCTCCTACGAGCAGTACTTC. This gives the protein CASAIGQGKSSYEQYF.

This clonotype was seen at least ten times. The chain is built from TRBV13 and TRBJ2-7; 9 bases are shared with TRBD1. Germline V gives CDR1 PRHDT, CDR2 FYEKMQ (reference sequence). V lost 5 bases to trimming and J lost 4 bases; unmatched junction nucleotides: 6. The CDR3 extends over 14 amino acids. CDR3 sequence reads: CASSPPDRGYEQYF. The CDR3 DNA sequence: TGTGCCAGCAGCCCTCCGGACAGGGGATACGAGCAGTACTTC.

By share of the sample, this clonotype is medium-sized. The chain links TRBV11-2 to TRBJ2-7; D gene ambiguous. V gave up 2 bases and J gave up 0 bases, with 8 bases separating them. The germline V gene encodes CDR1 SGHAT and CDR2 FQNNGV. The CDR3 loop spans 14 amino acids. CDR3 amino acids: CASSLNQNSYEQYF. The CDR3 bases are TGTGCCAGCAGCTTAAACCAGAACTCCTACGAGCAGTACTTC.

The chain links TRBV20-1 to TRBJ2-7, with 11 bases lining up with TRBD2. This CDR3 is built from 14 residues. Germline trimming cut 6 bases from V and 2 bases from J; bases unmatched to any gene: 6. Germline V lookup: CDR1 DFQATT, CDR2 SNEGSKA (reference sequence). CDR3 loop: CSASLAGGTYEQYF. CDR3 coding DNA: TGCAGTGCAAGCCTAGCGGGAGGTACCTACGAGCAGTACTTC.

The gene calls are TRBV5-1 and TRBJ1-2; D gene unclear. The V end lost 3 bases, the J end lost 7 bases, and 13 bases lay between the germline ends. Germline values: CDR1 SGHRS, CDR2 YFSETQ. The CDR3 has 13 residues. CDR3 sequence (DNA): TGCGCCAGCAGCTATACCCTACCGTCTGGCTACACCTTC. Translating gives CASSYTLPSGYTF.

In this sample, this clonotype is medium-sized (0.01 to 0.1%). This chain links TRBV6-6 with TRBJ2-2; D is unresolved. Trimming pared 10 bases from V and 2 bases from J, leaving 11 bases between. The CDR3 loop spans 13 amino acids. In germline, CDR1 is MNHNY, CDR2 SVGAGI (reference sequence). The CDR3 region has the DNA TGTGCCACCCGGGCCTTAAACACCGGGGAGCTGTTTTTT. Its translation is CATRALNTGELFF.

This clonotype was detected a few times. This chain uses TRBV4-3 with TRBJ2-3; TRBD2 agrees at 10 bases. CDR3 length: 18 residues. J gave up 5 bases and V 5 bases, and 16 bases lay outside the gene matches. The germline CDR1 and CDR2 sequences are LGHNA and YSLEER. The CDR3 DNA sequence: TGCGCCAGCAGCTCTATTGGGAGCGGGAGGGCCGCCGAAGATACGCAGTATTTT. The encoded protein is CASSSIGSGRAAEDTQYF.

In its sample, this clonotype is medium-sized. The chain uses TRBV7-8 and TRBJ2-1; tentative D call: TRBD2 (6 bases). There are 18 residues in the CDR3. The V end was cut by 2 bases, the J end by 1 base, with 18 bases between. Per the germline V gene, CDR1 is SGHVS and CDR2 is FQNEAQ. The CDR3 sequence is CASSLNFGGRGSYNEQFF. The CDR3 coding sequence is TGTGCCAGCAGCTTAAATTTTGGAGGGAGAGGGTCCTACAATGAGCAGTTCTTC. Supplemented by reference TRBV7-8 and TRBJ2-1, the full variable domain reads GAGVSQSPRYKVAKRGQDVALRCDPISGHVSLFWYQQALGQGPEFLTYFQNEAQLDKSGLPSDRFFAERPEGSVSTLKIQRTQQEDSAVYLCASSLNFGGRGSYNEQFFGPGTRLTVL.

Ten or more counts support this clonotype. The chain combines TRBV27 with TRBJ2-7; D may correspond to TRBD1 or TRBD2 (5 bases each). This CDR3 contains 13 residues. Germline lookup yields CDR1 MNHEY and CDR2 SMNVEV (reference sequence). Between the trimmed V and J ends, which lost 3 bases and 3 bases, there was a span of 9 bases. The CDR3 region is CASSFLGVYEQYF. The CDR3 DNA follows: TGTGCCAGCAGTTTTCTGGGGGTCTACGAGCAGTACTTC.

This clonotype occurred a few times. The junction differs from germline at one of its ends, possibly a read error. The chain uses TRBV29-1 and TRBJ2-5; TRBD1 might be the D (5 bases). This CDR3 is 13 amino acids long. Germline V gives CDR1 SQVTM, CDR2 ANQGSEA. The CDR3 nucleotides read TGCAGCGCAGAGGTCGACAGAGGAGAGACCCAGCACTTC. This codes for CSAEVDRGETQHF.

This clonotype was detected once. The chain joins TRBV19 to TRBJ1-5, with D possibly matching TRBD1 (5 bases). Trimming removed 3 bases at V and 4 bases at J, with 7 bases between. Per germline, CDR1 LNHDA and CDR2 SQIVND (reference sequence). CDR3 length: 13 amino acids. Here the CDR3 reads CASSIGGNQPQHF. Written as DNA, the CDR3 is TGTGCCAGTAGTATCGGGGGGAATCAGCCCCAGCATTTT. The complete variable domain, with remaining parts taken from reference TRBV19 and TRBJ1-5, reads DGGITQSPKYLFRKEGQNVTLSCEQNLNHDAMYWYRQDPGQGLRLIYYSQIVNDFQKGDIAEGYSVSREKKESFPLTVTSAQKNPTAFYLCASSIGGNQPQHFGDGTRLSIL.

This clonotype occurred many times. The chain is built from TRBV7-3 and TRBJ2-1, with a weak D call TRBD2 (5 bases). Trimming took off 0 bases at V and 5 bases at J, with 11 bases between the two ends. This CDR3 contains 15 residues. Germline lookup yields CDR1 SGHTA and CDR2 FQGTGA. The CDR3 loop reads CASSLTRGSNNEQFF. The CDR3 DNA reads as TGTGCCAGCAGCTTAACTCGGGGATCGAACAATGAGCAGTTCTTC. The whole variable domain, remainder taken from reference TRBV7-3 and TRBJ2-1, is GAGVSQTPSNKVTEKGKYVELRCDPISGHTALYWYRQSLGQGPEFLIYFQGTGAADDSGLPNDRFFAVRPEGSVSTLKIQRTERGDSAVYLCASSLTRGSNNEQFFGPGTRLTVL.